Described below is a single T cell receptor beta chain sequence and its context. DNA input for the unsorted PBMC replicate PCRs was about 280 ng, 25,000 to 30,000 T cell genomes. TCRdb's table, derived via immunoSEQ multiplex PCR, lists solely in-frame clones and lacks some. The table includes about 490,000 clones, 76% detected once. All donors were Caucasian adults living in Nashville, Tennessee. This sample is part of a study of shared clonotypes between healthy human individuals. Overall study context: The donor group consisted of two women and a few men, aged 18 to 49.

Germline CDR1 and CDR2: MNHNS and SASEGT. This CDR3 spans 14 amino acids. Sequenced: PBMCs. V is TRBV6-1 and J is TRBJ2-5; 7 bases fit TRBD2. The end of the DNA fits TRBJ2-7 better, so the J call may be wrong. The TCR sequence derives from a woman aged 40 to 50 in good health. Some clones in this sample may be carry-over from other donors' samples. The CDR3, as DNA: TGTGCCAGCAGTGAGACCGGGGGGAAAAACGAGCAGTACTTC. Amino acid sequence: CASSETGGKNEQYF.